These 17 T cell receptor beta chains share one sample of origin, sequenced in a study of T cells in Graves' hyperthyroidism and ophthalmopathy. The CDR3 regions of TCR beta were amplified from RNA transcripts. First-round RT-PCR with HTBI primers amplified the TCR CDR3 region. MiXCR, run by TCRdb on the multiplex PCR reads, gives a single entry per CDR3 protein. The repertoire holds fewer than 700,000 distinct CDR3 sequences, with roughly 15% as singletons. Sequencing was done on a sample of blood. Source of these receptors: a young woman with Graves' hyperthyroidism.

V and J are TRBV7-2 and TRBJ1-6; TRBD1 agrees at 7 bases. Per germline, CDR1 SGHTA and CDR2 FQGNSA. This CDR3 has 16 amino acids. Trimming removed 0 bases from V and 5 bases from J; junction bases left unmatched: 4. CDR3 loop: CASSLAPGTDNSPLHF. DNA of the CDR3: TGTGCCAGCAGCTTAGCCCCGGGGACAGATAATTCACCCCTCCACTTT.

This clonotype appeared many times. This chain uses TRBV3-1 with TRBJ1-3; perhaps TRBD1 as D (5 bases). Germline V lookup: CDR1 LGHDT, CDR2 YNNKEL (reference sequence). This CDR3 is built from 15 residues. Trimming shortened V by 3 bases and J by 0 bases, and 9 bases separated the two germline ends. CDR3 sequence: CASSQGVASGNTIYF. Written as DNA, the CDR3 is TGTGCCAGCAGCCAGGGGGTCGCCTCTGGAAACACCATATATTTT.

This chain links TRBV7-9 with TRBJ2-7, with TRBD2 matching 7 bases. This CDR3 spans 14 amino acids. The trim removed 4 bases at V and 7 bases at J, leaving 10 bases unmatched. CDR1 SEHNR and CDR2 FQNEAQ come from the germline V gene (reference sequence). CDR3 bases: TGTGCCAGCAGCTCGTTCGGGGGGTCGGGGGAGCAGTACTTC. Protein: CASSSFGGSGEQYF.

The chain carries TRBV9 and TRBJ2-7; D uncertain. This CDR3 has 18 amino acids. CDR1 is SGDLS and CDR2 is YYNGEE in the germline V gene. V was pared by 4 bases and J by 0 bases, with 23 bases between. CDR3 nucleotides: TGTGCCAGCAGCCCTTCCTTGGGTTTGGTGGGATCCTCCTACGAGCAGTACTTC. Amino acids: CASSPSLGLVGSSYEQYF.

Comment on this clonotype: Just one base apart from a much larger clone, this may be a read error. This rearrangement joins TRBV27 to TRBJ2-7; the D is unclear. This CDR3 spans 14 amino acids. CDR1 is MNHEY, CDR2 SMNVEV, per germline (reference sequence). CDR3 bases: TGTGCCTGCAGTTCGTCGGCAGGATCCTACGAGCAGTACTTC. Translation: CACSSSAGSYEQYF.

This clonotype was recorded many times. The J gene is TRBJ2-1, the V gene TRBV28; D is possibly TRBD2 (5 bases). The CDR3 is 17 residues long. V lost 1 base and J 0 bases, leaving 13 bases between the germline ends. CDR1 is MDHEN, CDR2 SYDVKM, per germline. CDR3 loop: CASSLSYGLPSYNEQFF. The CDR3 coding sequence is TGTGCCAGCAGTTTATCCTACGGACTCCCCTCCTACAATGAGCAGTTCTTC.

This clonotype was seen at least ten times. This rearrangement joins TRBV12-3 or TRBV12-4 to TRBJ2-7; 9 bases fit TRBD2. V lost 6 bases and J lost 0; bases outside the gene matches: 9. This CDR3 comprises 16 residues. CDR3: CASSTVYSGSSYEQYF. The CDR3 DNA is TGTGCCAGCAGCACCGTTTATAGCGGGAGCTCCTACGAGCAGTACTTC.

This clonotype has ten or more counts. V gene TRBV7-9 combines with J gene TRBJ2-3; D might be TRBD1 (6 bases). The CDR3 totals 15 residues. From germline, CDR1 is SEHNR and CDR2 FQNEAQ (reference sequence). Trimming removed 5 bases at V and 0 bases at J, with 12 bases between. The CDR3 loop is CASSPGQFSTDTQYF. In DNA form, the CDR3 reads TGTGCCAGCAGCCCTGGACAGTTTAGCACAGATACGCAGTATTTT. Variable domain in full (rest from reference TRBV7-9 and TRBJ2-3): DTGVSQNPRHKITKRGQNVTFRCDPISEHNRLYWYRQTLGQGPEFLTYFQNEAQLEKSRLLSDRFSAERPKGSFSTLEIQRTEQGDSAMYLCASSPGQFSTDTQYFGPGTRLTVL.

The chain employs TRBV5-6 and TRBJ2-2; TRBD2 matches at 8 bases. V was pared by 4 bases and J by 2 bases, with 10 bases of the junction left unmatched. This CDR3 spans 17 amino acids. Germline CDR1 is SGHDT and CDR2 is YYEEEE. The CDR3 DNA sequence: TGTGCCAGCAGCCTTGCTTGGAGCGGGAGAAACACCGGGGAGCTGTTTTTT. Its translation: CASSLAWSGRNTGELFF. The variable domain in full, with the rest retrieved from reference TRBV5-6 and TRBJ2-2, is DAGVTQSPTHLIKTRGQQVTLRCSPKSGHDTVSWYQQALGQGPQFIFQYYEEEERQRGNFPDRFSGHQFPNYSSELNVNALLLGDSALYLCASSLAWSGRNTGELFFGEGSRLTVL.

J is TRBJ2-7 and V is TRBV7-9; 11 nucleotides line up with TRBD2. The CDR3 loop spans 20 amino acids. From germline, CDR1 is SEHNR and CDR2 FQNEAQ (reference sequence). Trimming took 4 bases from V and 0 from J; bases not matched to a gene: 17. The CDR3 reads CASSSPSGIAGGPGSYEQYF. The CDR3 DNA is TGTGCCAGCAGCTCCCCCTCGGGGATAGCGGGAGGGCCTGGCTCCTACGAGCAGTACTTC.

A few counts support this clonotype. J is TRBJ1-5 and V is TRBV19; D possibly corresponds to TRBD1 (6 bases). Germline V gives CDR1 LNHDA, CDR2 SQIVND (reference sequence). Trimming left V 6 bases short and J 2 bases short, with 14 bases between. The CDR3 contains 15 residues. The CDR3 nucleotides are TGTGCCAGTAGCCACGGGTCAGGGGGCAATCAGCCCCAGCATTTT. The encoded protein is CASSHGSGGNQPQHF.

This clonotype was recorded many times. The chain is built from TRBV27 and TRBJ1-2; 7 positions agree with TRBD1. Germline CDR1 reads MNHEY; CDR2 reads SMNVEV (reference sequence). This CDR3 has 13 residues. J gave up 14 bases and V 5 bases, and 14 bases lay outside the gene matches. The CDR3 DNA follows: TGTGCCAGCAGTCCCCGGAGGGAGGGGGCGTTTACCTTC. As protein: CASSPRREGAFTF.

This clonotype was detected ten times or more. This chain uses TRBV6-2 or TRBV6-3 with TRBJ2-3; maybe TRBD2 (5 bases). The CDR3 runs to 14 residues. Trimming stripped 6 bases from V and 5 bases from J, with 15 bases between. The germline gives CDR1 MNHEY, CDR2 SVGEGT. The DNA of the CDR3 is TGTGCCAGCAGCAAAGGACTGTCATTAGATACGCAGTATTTT. Translated, it gives CASSKGLSLDTQYF.

This clonotype was observed many times. The CDR3 coding sequence is TGTGCCAGCTCACCTGACAGGGACAACGAGCAGTACTTC. It encodes CASSPDRDNEQYF. V and J are TRBV18 and TRBJ2-7; 7 nucleotides match TRBD1. CDR1 KGHSH and CDR2 LQKENI come from the germline V gene. With 3 bases clipped from V and 5 bases from J, the junction kept 4 bases outside the gene matches. This CDR3 is built from 13 residues.

About this clonotype: This may stem from a read error, because a much larger clone lies one nucleotide away. The CDR3, as DNA: TGTGCCACCAGAGGGACTGAAGCTTTCTTT. Translation gives CATRGTEAFF. V is TRBV25-1 and J is TRBJ1-1; the D is unclear. Trimming took 10 bases from V and 5 from J, leaving 8 bases between them. The CDR3 has 10 amino acids. Germline V gene lookup returns CDR1 MGHDK and CDR2 SYGVNS.

The rearrangement uses TRBV19 and TRBJ1-2; no definite D call. V lost 6 bases and J 4 bases, leaving 15 bases between the germline ends. This CDR3 has 14 residues. Per germline, CDR1 LNHDA and CDR2 SQIVND (reference sequence). For the CDR3, the DNA is TGTGCCAGTAGCCCCTACGACGGACTCTATGGCTACACCTTC. This codes for CASSPYDGLYGYTF.

This clonotype has a count of ten or more. This chain joins TRBV28 and TRBJ1-1, with D unclear. CDR3 length: 14 residues. Germline V gene sequence: CDR1 MDHEN, CDR2 SYDVKM. Trimming shortened V by 3 bases and J by 1 base, and 9 bases separated the two germline ends. Here the CDR3 DNA reads TGTGCCAGCAGTTTCGGGTCTCGGAACACTGAAGCTTTCTTT. Encoded protein: CASSFGSRNTEAFF. The whole variable domain, remainder taken from reference TRBV28 and TRBJ1-1, is DVKVTQSSRYLVKRTGEKVFLECVQDMDHENMFWYRQDPGLGLRLIYFSYDVKMKEKGDIPEGYSVSREKKERFSLILESASTNQTSMYLCASSFGSRNTEAFFGQGTRLTVV.